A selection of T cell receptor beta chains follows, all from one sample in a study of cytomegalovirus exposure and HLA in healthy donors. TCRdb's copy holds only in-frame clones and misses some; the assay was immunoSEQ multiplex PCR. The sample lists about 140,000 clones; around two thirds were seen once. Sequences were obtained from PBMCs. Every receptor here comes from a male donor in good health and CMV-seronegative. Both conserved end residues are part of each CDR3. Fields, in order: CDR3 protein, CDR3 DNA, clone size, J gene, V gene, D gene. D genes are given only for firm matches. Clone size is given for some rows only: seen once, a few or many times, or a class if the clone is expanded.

CDR3: CASSTLGGNSYEQYF
DNA: TGCGCCAGCAGCACCCTCGGAGGAAACTCCTACGAGCAGTACTTC
size: .
J: TRBJ2-7
V: TRBV5-1
D: .

CDR3: CASSLGRVAAYEQYF
DNA: TGTGCCAGCAGCTTGGGGCGGGTCGCCGCCTACGAGCAGTACTTC
size: few
J: TRBJ2-7
V: TRBV5-5
D: .

CDR3: CASTLRQLNTGELFF
DNA: TGTGCCAGCACCCTAAGACAGTTGAACACCGGGGAGCTGTTTTTT
size: .
J: TRBJ2-2
V: TRBV6-5
D: .

CDR3: CASSLDPNTGELFF
DNA: TGCGCCAGCAGCTTGGATCCAAACACCGGGGAGCTGTTTTTT
size: few
J: TRBJ2-2
V: TRBV5-1
D: .

CDR3: CASSGTGKETQYF
DNA: TGTGCCAGCAGCGGGACAGGAAAAGAGACCCAGTACTTC
size: few
J: TRBJ2-5
V: TRBV5-8
D: TRBD1

CDR3: CASSLIDPGHTDTQYF
DNA: TGTGCCAGCAGCTTAATTGACCCTGGACACACAGATACGCAGTATTTT
size: .
J: TRBJ2-3
V: TRBV7-9
D: .

CDR3: CASSPGWGGGEDTQYF
DNA: TGTGCCAGCAGCCCAGGTTGGGGGGGCGGCGAAGATACGCAGTATTTT
size: .
J: TRBJ2-3
V: TRBV7-2
D: .

CDR3: CASSPGREKEQYF
DNA: TGTGCCAGCAGCCCCGGCAGGGAAAAGGAGCAGTACTTC
size: .
J: TRBJ2-7
V: TRBV28
D: .

CDR3: CAISDPGGDGRREQYF
DNA: TGTGCCATCAGTGATCCGGGCGGGGATGGGCGGCGCGAGCAGTACTTC
size: few
J: TRBJ2-7
V: TRBV10-3
D: .

CDR3: CASSLVGGDYGYTF
DNA: TGTGCCAGCAGTCTAGTGGGAGGGGACTATGGCTACACCTTC
size: .
J: TRBJ1-2
V: TRBV6-6
D: .

CDR3: CASSRDRDTQYF
DNA: TGTGCCAGCAGCCGCGACAGAGATACGCAGTATTTT
size: .
J: TRBJ2-3
V: TRBV7-8
D: .

CDR3: CASSPNLGEGEQYF
DNA: TGTGCCAGCAGCCCTAACTTAGGGGAGGGCGAGCAGTACTTC
size: .
J: TRBJ2-7
V: TRBV7-9
D: TRBD2

CDR3: CAGARGEDTEAFF
DNA: TGTGCCGGTGCCAGGGGCGAGGACACTGAAGCTTTCTTT
size: .
J: TRBJ1-1
V: TRBV30
D: .

CDR3: CASSEAGTGMYGYTF
DNA: TGTGCCAGCAGTGAGGCCGGGACAGGGATGTATGGCTACACCTTC
size: .
J: TRBJ1-2
V: TRBV25-1
D: TRBD1

CDR3: CASSEGTSNEQFF
DNA: TGTGCCAGCAGTGAGGGGACTAGCAATGAGCAGTTCTTC
size: many
J: TRBJ2-1
V: TRBV6-4
D: TRBD2

CDR3: CASGPGQTYEQYF
DNA: TGTGCCAGCGGGCCGGGACAGACCTACGAGCAGTACTTC
size: .
J: TRBJ2-7
V: TRBV25-1
D: TRBD1

CDR3: CASSLGGTSGGGRGTQYF
DNA: TGTGCCAGCAGCTTGGGTGGGACTAGCGGGGGGGGCCGGGGGACCCAGTACTTC
size: .
J: TRBJ2-5
V: TRBV5-4
D: TRBD2

CDR3: CASSLLTGNPNYGYTF
DNA: TGTGCCAGCAGCTTGCTCACAGGGAACCCAAACTATGGCTACACCTTC
size: few
J: TRBJ1-2
V: TRBV5-4
D: .

CDR3: CAWSVPTGPSFSYEQYF
DNA: TGTGCCTGGAGTGTACCGACGGGTCCGTCCTTCTCCTACGAGCAGTACTTC
size: .
J: TRBJ2-7
V: TRBV30
D: .

CDR3: CASSAGLNTEAFF
DNA: TGTGCCAGCAGCGCAGGCTTGAACACTGAAGCTTTCTTT
size: .
J: TRBJ1-1
V: TRBV9
D: .

CDR3: CASSPLAGGLETQYF
DNA: TGTGCCAGCAGCCCGTTAGCGGGGGGGTTAGAGACCCAGTACTTC
size: few
J: TRBJ2-5
V: TRBV5-6
D: TRBD2

CDR3: CASSHTGAQAFF
DNA: TGTGCCAGCAGCCACACAGGGGCGCAAGCTTTCTTT
size: .
J: TRBJ1-1
V: TRBV9
D: TRBD1

CDR3: CASSLLGQTQETQYF
DNA: TGTGCCAGCAGCCTCCTTGGACAGACGCAAGAGACCCAGTACTTC
size: few
J: TRBJ2-5
V: TRBV6-1
D: .

CDR3: CASSIREKNTIYF
DNA: TGTGCCAGTAGTATAAGGGAGAAGAACACCATATATTTT
size: .
J: TRBJ1-3
V: TRBV19
D: .

CDR3: CASREQGRATEAFF
DNA: TGTGCCAGCAGGGAACAGGGAAGGGCCACTGAAGCTTTCTTT
size: .
J: TRBJ1-1
V: TRBV7-2
D: .

CDR3: CAISEPGLAGGPRGTDTQYF
DNA: TGTGCCATCAGTGAACCGGGACTAGCGGGGGGGCCTAGAGGAACAGATACGCAGTATTTT
size: .
J: TRBJ2-3
V: TRBV10-3
D: TRBD2

CDR3: CASSLSPDTEAFF
DNA: TGTGCCAGCAGCTTAAGTCCAGACACTGAAGCTTTCTTT
size: few
J: TRBJ1-1
V: TRBV11-2
D: .

CDR3: CASSSYEGSEKLFF
DNA: TGCGCCAGCAGTAGCTATGAGGGAAGTGAAAAACTGTTTTTT
size: .
J: TRBJ1-4
V: TRBV10-1
D: .

CDR3: CASSLSQGRAYNEQFF
DNA: TGTGCCAGCAGCTTATCTCAGGGAAGGGCCTACAATGAGCAGTTCTTC
size: .
J: TRBJ2-1
V: TRBV7-8
D: .

CDR3: CASSFRAGGAYEQYF
DNA: TGTGCCAGCAGTTTTAGAGCGGGGGGAGCCTACGAGCAGTACTTC
size: .
J: TRBJ2-7
V: TRBV13
D: TRBD2

CDR3: CASSTRVAQPQHF
DNA: TGTGCCAGTAGTACGAGGGTAGCTCAGCCCCAGCATTTT
size: .
J: TRBJ1-5
V: TRBV19
D: .

CDR3: CASSLHALNSPLHF
DNA: TGTGCCAGCAGTTTACACGCCTTGAATTCACCCCTCCACTTT
size: .
J: TRBJ1-6
V: TRBV6-4
D: .

CDR3: CASSPGVAEAFF
DNA: TGTGCCAGTAGCCCGGGGGTCGCTGAAGCTTTCTTT
size: .
J: TRBJ1-1
V: TRBV19
D: .

CDR3: CASSLDYGYPF
DNA: TGTGCCAGCAGCTTGGACTATGGCTACCCCTTC
size: .
J: TRBJ1-2
V: TRBV5-6
D: .

CDR3: CASSSGLAGGVQYF
DNA: TGTGCCAGCAGCTCAGGACTAGCGGGGGGTGTCCAGTACTTC
size: once
J: TRBJ2-5
V: TRBV5-8
D: TRBD2

CDR3: CASRMAPGDSGANVLTF
DNA: TGTGCCAGCCGAATGGCTCCGGGAGACTCTGGGGCCAACGTCCTGACTTTC
size: .
J: TRBJ2-6
V: TRBV2
D: .

CDR3: CASSLPGTDTQYF
DNA: TGTGCCAGCAGCTTACCGGGCACAGATACGCAGTATTTT
size: .
J: TRBJ2-3
V: TRBV11-2
D: .

CDR3: CASSFLGPTNQNEQFF
DNA: TGTGCCAGCAGCTTTCTCGGACCGACTAACCAGAACGAGCAGTTCTTC
size: once
J: TRBJ2-1
V: TRBV7-3
D: .

CDR3: CSAETGGYTQYF
DNA: TGCAGCGCCGAAACCGGGGGATATACGCAGTATTTT
size: few
J: TRBJ2-3
V: TRBV29-1
D: .

CDR3: CASSLIGTVNEKLFF
DNA: TGTGCCAGCAGCTTAATTGGGACAGTTAATGAAAAACTGTTTTTT
size: once
J: TRBJ1-4
V: TRBV7-2
D: TRBD1

CDR3: CASSLAPGDWNSYEQYF
DNA: TGCGCCAGCAGCTTGGCCCCTGGGGACTGGAACTCCTACGAGCAGTACTTC
size: .
J: TRBJ2-7
V: TRBV5-1
D: .

CDR3: CASGLPALNYGYTF
DNA: TGTGCTAGTGGTTTACCAGCGCTTAACTATGGCTACACCTTC
size: .
J: TRBJ1-2
V: TRBV12-5
D: .

CDR3: CASSQQDQYQETQYF
DNA: TGTGCCAGTAGTCAACAGGACCAGTACCAAGAGACCCAGTACTTC
size: few
J: TRBJ2-5
V: TRBV19
D: .

CDR3: CASSARLAGPADTQYF
DNA: TGTGCCAGCAGTGCCAGACTAGCGGGGCCGGCAGATACGCAGTATTTT
size: few
J: TRBJ2-3
V: TRBV2
D: TRBD2

CDR3: CASSLGRVAFF
DNA: TGTGCCAGCAGTTTAGGCAGGGTGGCTTTCTTT
size: .
J: TRBJ1-1
V: TRBV28
D: .

CDR3: CASSFGLAGSSYEQYF
DNA: TGTGCCAGCAGCTTTGGACTAGCGGGGTCCTCCTACGAGCAGTACTTC
size: .
J: TRBJ2-7
V: TRBV7-9
D: TRBD2

CDR3: CASSSLSGGRDEQFF
DNA: TGTGCCAGCAGCTCCCTCAGCGGGGGGCGGGATGAGCAGTTCTTC
size: .
J: TRBJ2-1
V: TRBV13
D: TRBD2

CDR3: CASSSPRDRGISGYTF
DNA: TGTGCCAGCAGCTCTCCCCGGGACAGGGGAATTAGTGGCTACACCTTC
size: .
J: TRBJ1-2
V: TRBV7-9
D: TRBD1

CDR3: CASSPPGLAGGITAYNEQFF
DNA: TGTGCCAGCAGTCCACCGGGACTAGCGGGGGGGATTACCGCCTACAATGAGCAGTTCTTC
size: .
J: TRBJ2-1
V: TRBV27
D: TRBD2

CDR3: CASSVAEGREAFF
DNA: TGTGCCAGCAGCGTTGCCGAGGGCCGCGAAGCTTTCTTT
size: few
J: TRBJ1-1
V: TRBV9
D: .

CDR3: CASSLPGTTAQYF
DNA: TGTGCCAGCAGTTTACCCGGGACTACCGCGCAGTATTTT
size: .
J: TRBJ2-3
V: TRBV27
D: TRBD2

CDR3: CASRGREQYF
DNA: TGTGCCAGCAGGGGGAGGGAGCAGTACTTC
size: .
J: TRBJ2-7
V: TRBV25-1
D: .